Sequencing of this T cell receptor beta chain was carried out in a study of control samples from healthy donors and cancer patients. Using immunoSEQ multiplex PCR, the repertoire was profiled, and TCRdb retains in-frame clones only, with some absent. The sample gives around 95,000 clones, roughly nine tenths of which show up once; about a sixth is in the top ten. V was trimmed by 6 bases and J by 3 bases, leaving 9 bases between them. There are 13 residues in the CDR3. V gene TRBV12-3 or TRBV12-4 combines with J gene TRBJ2-4; a possible D gene is TRBD1 (5 bases). The sequenced sample consisted of blood. The source is a woman between 45 and 60 years old in good health. The CDR3 here is CASSQGNKNIQYF. In nucleotides, the CDR3 is TGTGCCAGCAGCCAGGGCAACAAAAACATTCAGTACTTC.